Shown below are 11 T cell receptor beta chains from a single sample sequenced in a study of CD8+ T cells in alopecia areata. RNA extraction and reverse transcription yielded cDNA as sequencing template. Method: immunoSEQ multiplex PCR; TCRdb's copy keeps in-frame clones and lacks some. The sample shows under 200,000 clones, about 60% of them seen only once. Treatment of the sample: oral pan-JAK inhibitor, 5-10 mg twice daily. The sequencing used CD4+ T cells sorted from blood, collected at week 24, from a patient treated with tofacitinib. The receptors shown here come from a human donor with alopecia areata.

This clone was observed a few times. V usage is TRBV2 and J usage is TRBJ1-2; a possible D gene is TRBD1 (6 bases). V was clipped by 6 bases and J by 8 bases, with 22 bases between them. Germline V gene data show CDR1 as SNHLY and CDR2 as FYNNEI. The CDR3 is 15 amino acids. CDR3 protein: CASSQRPQGTGGYTF. The CDR3 nucleotides read TGTGCCAGCAGCCAGAGACCACAGGGTACAGGGGGCTACACCTTC.

This clone has only a few counts. The rearrangement uses TRBV30 and TRBJ2-1, with unresolved D. CDR1 and CDR2 from the germline V gene are GTSNPN and SVGIG (reference sequence). The CDR3 consists of 11 residues. V lost 1 base and J lost 15, with 13 bases in between. CDR3: CAWSDRAIGFF. The CDR3 DNA sequence: TGTGCCTGGAGTGACCGGGCCATAGGGTTCTTC.

The rearrangement joins TRBV11-2 to TRBJ2-7; D may be TRBD2 (5 bases). Trimming stripped 1 base from V and 1 base from J, with 11 bases between. The germline V gene has CDR1 SGHAT and CDR2 FQNNGV. The length of the CDR3 is 15 residues. Here the CDR3 reads CASSLGEILSYEQYF. In DNA, the CDR3 is TGTGCCAGCAGCTTAGGGGAGATTCTTTCCTACGAGCAGTACTTC. The full variable domain, with the rest looked up from reference TRBV11-2 and TRBJ2-7, is EAGVAQSPRYKIIEKRQSVAFWCNPISGHATLYWYQQILGQGPKLLIQFQNNGVVDDSQLPKDRFSAERLKGVDSTLKIQPAKLEDSAVYLCASSLGEILSYEQYFGPGTRLTVT.

The chain combines TRBV13 with TRBJ2-1; D is perhaps TRBD1 (6 bases). V lost 5 bases and J lost 9, with 11 bases in between. Germline V gene lookup returns CDR1 PRHDT and CDR2 FYEKMQ (reference sequence). The length of the CDR3 is 12 residues. Written as DNA, the CDR3 is TGTGCCAGCAGCCCCTTCAGGGGTGAGCAGTTCTTC. It is translated as CASSPFRGEQFF.

The V call is TRBV5-6, the J call TRBJ1-2; 7 positions agree with TRBD1. The germline V gene encodes CDR1 SGHDT and CDR2 YYEEEE. The CDR3 is 15 residues long. J was trimmed by 6 bases and V by 0 bases; bases with no gene match: 8. Here the CDR3 DNA reads TGTGCCAGCAGCTTGGCCGGAGGACAGGTTCATGGCTACACCTTC. The encoded protein is CASSLAGGQVHGYTF.

The rearrangement joins TRBV30 to TRBJ1-1, with D unresolved. Germline V gene sequence: CDR1 GTSNPN, CDR2 SVGIG (reference sequence). Trimming cost V 3 bases and J 5 bases, with 13 bases left between them. The CDR3 has 13 amino acids. The CDR3 region is CAWSHLAGTEAFF. The CDR3 DNA reads TGTGCCTGGAGCCACTTGGCTGGGACTGAAGCTTTCTTT.

This chain links TRBV21-1 with TRBJ1-1. TRBV21-1 represents a pseudogene. The CDR3 totals 17 residues. The CDR3 sequence: CASSHKRWVHGMAAAFF. The CDR3 nucleotides read TGTGCCAGCAGCCACAAGCGGTGGGTTCACGGAATGGCAGCAGCTTTCTTT.

In DNA form, the CDR3 reads TGTGCCAGAGCGTTTCCAGATACTCCGAACACTGAAGCTTTCTTT. This gives the protein CARAFPDTPNTEAFF. The chain couples TRBV7-9 to TRBJ1-1; no definite D call. V lost 9 bases and J lost 1, with 18 bases in between. Germline CDR1 and CDR2: SEHNR and FQNEAQ (reference sequence). The CDR3 sequence is 15 residues long.

The CDR3 region has the DNA TGTGCCAGCGGACTCGGGACAGCCCCCCAAGAGACCCAGTACTTC. Protein: CASGLGTAPQETQYF. J is TRBJ2-5 and V is TRBV7-9; 7 positions match TRBD1. Germline lookup yields CDR1 SEHNR and CDR2 FQNEAQ (reference sequence). This CDR3 is built from 15 residues. V lost 8 bases and J lost 1; bases outside the gene matches: 10.

This chain links TRBV20-1 with TRBJ2-7; D not resolved. The CDR3 contains 11 residues. The germline V and J ends were trimmed by 3 bases and 2 bases, with 5 bases remaining between them. Germline CDR1 and CDR2: DFQATT and SNEGSKA (reference sequence). The CDR3 bases are TGCAGTGCTAGTGCGGCCTACGAGCAGTACTTC. Translation gives CSASAAYEQYF.

This clone showed up just once. V gene TRBV2 combines with J gene TRBJ1-1, with D uncertain. Trimming cost V 3 bases and J 3 bases, with 8 bases left between them. The V gene's germline CDR1 is SNHLY and CDR2 FYNNEI. The CDR3 runs 13 residues. The CDR3 reads CASSDIRDTEAFF. CDR3 DNA: TGTGCCAGCAGTGATATCCGTGACACTGAAGCTTTCTTT.